The subject of this entry is one T cell receptor beta chain. Its antigen is unknown. This sample was included in a study of cytomegalovirus exposure and HLA in healthy donors. This CDR3 contains 12 residues. CDR1 and CDR2 from the germline V gene are SGHRS and YFSETQ. V dropped 4 bases and J dropped 11; count of bases not matched to a gene: 5. It was with 60 Vbeta and 13 Jbeta primers that the PCR ran. The data were produced by immunoSEQ multiplex PCR, yet TCRdb's version contains in-frame clones alone and is incomplete. The profile shows over 150,000 clones, 77% of them singletons. Study outcomes and limitations: Excluded were some V segments that proved indistinguishable, including TRBV6-2 and TRBV6-3.

The TCR was taken from a woman aged 60-75 years in good health and CMV-seropositive. The chain combines TRBV5-1 with TRBJ1-2; TRBD1 aligns across 10 bases. Specimen: PBMCs. The CDR3 bases are TGCGCCAGCAGCGGGACAGGGGAACAGTACACCTTC. It specifies CASSGTGEQYTF.